One sample yielded the 15 T cell receptor beta chains listed below, sequenced in a study of CXCR3-negative and CXCR3-positive naive CD8 T cells. Overall study results and limits: Hydrophobicity was higher for TRB CDR3s found in CXCR3-positive naive cells than in CXCR3-negative naive cells.

Their antigens remain unidentified. UMI labels and 5' RACE were used to prepare the TRB cDNA libraries. Using the 5' RACE reads, TCRdb records one entry per CDR3 protein without DNA. Its clone listing holds 85,000 to 130,000 distinct CDR3 sequences. The material sequenced was naive CXCR3+ CD8+ T cells from blood. The subset denotes: CD45RO-CCR7+CD27+CD95- naive CD8+ T cells expressing CXCR3 (TNR3+). These receptors all come from a human donor in good health. Some clones in this sample may be carry-over from other donors' samples.

This sequence joins TRBV7-9 and TRBJ1-2. CDR1 SEHNR and CDR2 FQNEAQ come from the germline V gene (reference sequence). This CDR3 is 15 amino acids long. The CDR3 is CASSLAYGRDYGYTF.

The chain couples TRBV3-1 to TRBJ1-2; TCRdb calls TRBD1, which cannot be checked without DNA. Germline CDR1 LGHDT, CDR2 YNNKEL (reference sequence). The CDR3 is 17 residues long. The CDR3 spells CASSQDGEGALNYGYTF. Full variable domain (rest looked up from reference TRBV3-1 and TRBJ1-2): DTAVSQTPKYLVTQMGNDKSIKCEQNLGHDTMYWYKQDSKKFLKIMFSYNNKELIINETVPNRFSPKSPDKAHLNLHINSLELGDSAVYFCASSQDGEGALNYGYTFGSGTRLTVV.

The chain is built from TRBV7-6 and TRBJ2-1; TCRdb returns TRBD2, unconfirmable since there is no DNA. The length of the CDR3 is 14 residues. Germline loops: CDR1 SGHVS, CDR2 FNYEAQ. The CDR3 reads CASSGRLAGDEQFF. The full variable domain, in which reference TRBV7-6 and TRBJ2-1 provide the parts outside the CDR3, is GAGVSQSPRYKVTKRGQDVALRCDPISGHVSLYWYRQALGQGPEFLTYFNYEAQQDKSGLPNDRFSAERPEGSISTLTIQRTEQRDSAMYRCASSGRLAGDEQFFGPGTRLTVL.

The V and J genes are TRBV10-3 and TRBJ2-5. Germline V gene data show CDR1 as ENHRY and CDR2 as SYGVKD. The CDR3 has 13 amino acids. The CDR3 region is CAISELAEETQYF.

The genes are TRBV2 and TRBJ2-1. Looked up from germline, CDR1 is SNHLY and CDR2 is FYNNEI. The CDR3 has 17 amino acids. The CDR3: CASSEALDGSSYNEQFF.

This rearrangement joins TRBV7-3 to TRBJ1-1; TCRdb selects TRBD1, and the lack of DNA leaves this call unchecked. The CDR3 extends over 11 amino acids. Germline CDR1 SGHTA, CDR2 FQGTGA. This CDR3 is CASSLAGLAFF.

The chain links TRBV29-1 to TRBJ2-4; TCRdb's D call, TRBD2, is unchecked because there is no DNA. This CDR3 has 13 residues. Germline CDR1 is SQVTM and CDR2 is ANQGSEA. The CDR3 is CSVTSGSANIQYF.

The rearrangement uses TRBV7-6 and TRBJ2-6. The CDR3 totals 15 residues. Germline V gives CDR1 SGHVS, CDR2 FNYEAQ. CDR3 amino acids: CASRGSPFGANVLTF.

V gene TRBV5-4 combines with J gene TRBJ2-7; TCRdb's D call, TRBD1, is unchecked because there is no DNA. The CDR3 is made up of 15 amino acids. Looked up from germline, CDR1 is SGHNT and CDR2 is YYREEE (reference sequence). CDR3 sequence: CASSPIPSDRDEQYF.

V gene TRBV2 combines with J gene TRBJ2-7; TCRdb outputs TRBD2, but without DNA this stays unchecked. The CDR3 is 15 amino acids. CDR1 SNHLY and CDR2 FYNNEI come from the germline V gene. This CDR3 reads CASSELAGSSYEQYF.

The V call is TRBV20-1, the J call TRBJ2-7; TCRdb selects TRBD1, and the lack of DNA leaves this call unchecked. Germline CDR1 reads DFQATT; CDR2 reads SNEGSKA (reference sequence). This CDR3 comprises 15 residues. The chain's CDR3 is CSARDLWTGTYEQYF.

The chain links TRBV19 to TRBJ1-5. Per germline, CDR1 LNHDA and CDR2 SQIVND (reference sequence). This CDR3 has 15 residues. The CDR3 reads CASSIAEYSNQPQHF.

This rearrangement joins TRBV5-6 to TRBJ2-2; the TRBD1 assignment by TCRdb is unverifiable without DNA. The V gene's germline CDR1 is SGHDT and CDR2 YYEEEE. The CDR3 is 15 residues long. CDR3 sequence: CASSLGTGNTGELFF. Filled out from reference TRBV5-6 and TRBJ2-2, the complete variable domain reads DAGVTQSPTHLIKTRGQQVTLRCSPKSGHDTVSWYQQALGQGPQFIFQYYEEEERQRGNFPDRFSGHQFPNYSSELNVNALLLGDSALYLCASSLGTGNTGELFFGEGSRLTVL.

This chain links TRBV29-1 with TRBJ1-1. Germline CDR1 is SQVTM and CDR2 is ANQGSEA. The CDR3 is 11 residues long. This chain's CDR3 is CSVERNTEAFF. Filled out from reference TRBV29-1 and TRBJ1-1, the complete variable domain reads SAVISQKPSRDICQRGTSLTIQCQVDSQVTMMFWYRQQPGQSLTLIATANQGSEATYESGFVIDKFPISRPNLTFSTLTVSNMSPEDSSIYLCSVERNTEAFFGQGTRLTVV.

The chain has TRBV20-1 and TRBJ2-2; the TCRdb call, TRBD1, lacks DNA for checking. Germline-derived CDR1 and CDR2 are DFQATT and SNEGSKA (reference sequence). This CDR3 has 16 residues. The CDR3 here is CSARDQDRGYTGELFF.